The 3 T cell receptor beta chains reported below all come from one sample, sequenced in a study of cytomegalovirus exposure and HLA in healthy donors. Primers: 60 Vbeta forward and 13 Jbeta reverse. Produced via immunoSEQ multiplex PCR; TCRdb's table is partial and in-frame only. Of about 150,000 clones in the sample, around 74% are singletons; the top ten hold approximately 2.6%. The sequenced sample consisted of PBMCs. These receptors originate from a man between 18 and 35 years old in good health and CMV-seronegative.

This clone was observed a handful of times. The chain couples TRBV5-4 to TRBJ2-1, with D possibly matching TRBD1 (6 bases). Germline V gene sequence: CDR1 SGHNT, CDR2 YYREEE (reference sequence). V lost 3 bases, J lost 3 bases, and 13 bases lay in between. This CDR3 has 15 amino acids. The CDR3 DNA is TGTGCCAGCAGCTCCAGGGACACCAACTACAATGAGCAGTTCTTC. Translated: CASSSRDTNYNEQFF.

The gene calls are TRBV4-1 and TRBJ1-5; possibly TRBD1 for D (5 bases). Trimming took 4 bases from V and 7 from J, leaving 23 bases between them. The CDR3 is 17 residues long. In germline, CDR1 is MGHRA, CDR2 YSYEKL. In nucleotides, the CDR3 is TGCGCCAGCAGCCCAATCCCCACGGGACTGGGATTGCAGCCCCAGCATTTT. It yields the protein CASSPIPTGLGLQPQHF.

The chain joins TRBV27 to TRBJ2-1; 7 bases line up with TRBD1. With 5 bases clipped from V and 1 base from J, the junction kept 2 bases outside the gene matches. This CDR3 spans 14 amino acids. Germline CDR1 is MNHEY and CDR2 is SMNVEV (reference sequence). The DNA for the CDR3 is TGTGCCAGCAGTAGACAGGGATCCTACAATGAGCAGTTCTTC. Residues: CASSRQGSYNEQFF.